The 2 T cell receptor beta chains in this list originate from one sample, sequenced in a study of T cell responses to AZD1222 COVID-19 vaccine. Clones were read by immunoSEQ multiplex PCR, and TCRdb kept only the in-frame ones, dropping some. Among approximately 99,000 clones listed, around nine tenths were seen once. This material consisted of peripheral blood, taken on day 0 of AZD1222 vaccination. The source is an adult in good health.

The J gene is TRBJ2-3, the V gene TRBV11-3; 14 nucleotides line up with TRBD2. The junction had 3 bases not matched to a gene; V was cut back by 3 bases and J by 4 bases. This CDR3 region has 16 residues. The germline CDR1 and CDR2 sequences are SGHNT and YENEEA. The CDR3 region has the DNA TGTGCCAGCAGCTTGGGACTAGCGGGGGAGGCAGATACGCAGTATTTT. It specifies CASSLGLAGEADTQYF.

The rearrangement uses TRBV6-4 and TRBJ1-6, with 11 bases that match TRBD1. The V and J ends lost 3 bases and 7 bases, in that order; junction bases with no gene match: 2. Germline V gene sequence: CDR1 MRHNA, CDR2 SNTAGT. The CDR3 loop spans 15 amino acids. CDR3 nucleotides: TGTGCCAGCAGTGAAGGGACAGGGGGAAATTCACCCCTCCACTTT. It translates to CASSEGTGGNSPLHF.